The rows below give T cell receptor beta chains drawn from one sample of a study of blood T cell repertoires in COVID-19. The repertoire was sequenced with immunoSEQ multiplex PCR; TCRdb's copy has only in-frame clones and lacks some. The sample includes about 100,000 clones, 84% of them seen just once. The sample taken for sequencing was peripheral blood. These receptors came from a man in his 70s with active or convalescent COVID-19. CDR3s include the opening cysteine and the closing phenylalanine or tryptophan. D genes are given only for firm matches. Size is stated for part of the rows, as once, few or many counts, or as a class when the clone is expanded.

size	J	length	V	D	CDR3	DNA
NA	TRBJ2-3	13	TRBV7-2	TRBD2	CASSLGGADTQYF	TGTGCCAGCAGCCTTGGGGGGGCAGATACGCAGTATTTT
NA	TRBJ2-3	16	TRBV24-1	TRBD1	CATSDGGQKTTDTQYF	TGTGCCACCAGTGATGGGGGACAGAAGACCACAGATACGCAGTATTTT
NA	TRBJ2-5	13	TRBV3-1/TRBV3-2	NA	CASSQVGGETQYF	TGTGCCAGCAGCCAAGTGGGGGGAGAGACCCAGTACTTC
NA	TRBJ2-1	16	TRBV7-8	TRBD1	CASSLDPGQGYNEQFF	TGTGCCAGCAGCTTAGATCCGGGACAGGGGTACAATGAGCAGTTCTTC
NA	TRBJ2-1	16	TRBV7-2	TRBD2	CASSSSSGGAYNEQFF	TGTGCCAGCAGCTCCTCTAGCGGGGGGGCCTACAATGAGCAGTTCTTC
NA	TRBJ1-3	15	TRBV6-1	NA	CASSEEGLPGNTIYF	TGTGCCAGCAGTGAGGAGGGTCTGCCTGGAAACACCATATATTTT
once	TRBJ1-3	14	TRBV3-1/TRBV3-2	NA	CASSNLRVGNTIYF	TGTGCCAGCAGCAACCTGAGGGTTGGAAACACCATATATTTT
NA	TRBJ1-1	14	TRBV28	NA	CASSLSRGGPEAFF	TGTGCCAGCAGTCTCTCCCGGGGAGGTCCTGAAGCTTTCTTT
NA	TRBJ1-1	12	TRBV7-8	NA	CATESRAPEAFF	TGTGCCACTGAGTCGAGAGCCCCTGAAGCTTTCTTT
NA	TRBJ1-2	15	TRBV6-6	TRBD1	CASRSPDRAGYGYTF	TGTGCCAGCAGATCGCCGGACAGGGCTGGGTATGGCTACACCTTC
NA	TRBJ2-2	15	TRBV6-2/TRBV6-3	TRBD1	CASSSGQGLTGELFF	TGTGCCAGCAGTTCGGGACAGGGTTTGACCGGGGAGCTGTTTTTT
NA	TRBJ2-3	12	TRBV15	NA	CATSEGEDTQYF	TGTGCCACCAGCGAGGGGGAAGATACGCAGTATTTT
NA	TRBJ2-2	16	TRBV5-5	TRBD1	CASSFLRTGNTGELFF	TGTGCCAGCAGCTTCCTCAGGACAGGGAACACCGGGGAGCTGTTTTTT
NA	TRBJ1-5	13	TRBV2	NA	CASMEGRNQPQHF	TGTGCCAGCATGGAGGGTCGCAATCAGCCCCAGCATTTT
NA	TRBJ2-6	21	TRBV4-1	TRBD2	CASSQEPHRGEAASGANVLTF	TGCGCCAGCAGCCAAGAACCGCACCGGGGGGAAGCTGCGTCTGGGGCCAACGTCCTGACTTTC
NA	TRBJ2-7	13	TRBV7-6	TRBD1	CASGRDRQYEQYF	TGTGCCAGCGGCCGGGACAGGCAGTACGAGCAGTACTTC
NA	TRBJ1-4	15	TRBV2	NA	CASSDGTATNEKLFF	TGTGCCAGCAGTGACGGTACAGCTACTAATGAAAAACTGTTTTTT
few	TRBJ1-3	15	TRBV5-1	NA	CASSLDGSSGNTIYF	TGCGCCAGCAGCTTGGACGGGAGCTCTGGAAACACCATATATTTT
NA	TRBJ2-7	11	TRBV10-3	NA	CAISESREQYF	TGTGCCATCAGTGAGTCCAGGGAGCAGTACTTC
once	TRBJ1-1	13	TRBV28	NA	CASTLPLNTEAFF	TGTGCCAGCACCCTCCCGTTGAACACTGAAGCTTTCTTT
NA	TRBJ1-2	13	TRBV6-5	TRBD1	CASTRDRVDGYTF	TGTGCCAGCACCCGGGACAGGGTTGATGGCTACACCTTC
NA	TRBJ2-7	13	TRBV7-2	NA	CASSLNSGYEQYF	TGTGCCAGCAGCTTAAACAGCGGCTACGAGCAGTACTTC
once	TRBJ2-6	15	TRBV10-3	NA	CAISEPGSGANVLTF	TGTGCCATCAGTGAGCCAGGGTCTGGGGCCAACGTCCTGACTTTC
NA	TRBJ2-2	15	TRBV11-2	TRBD1	CASSPRTGDTGELFF	TGTGCCAGCAGCCCTAGGACAGGAGACACCGGGGAGCTGTTTTTT
NA	TRBJ2-7	16	TRBV27	TRBD1	CASSSRQGAKFYEQYF	TGTGCCAGCAGTTCTCGACAGGGGGCGAAATTTTACGAGCAGTACTTC
NA	TRBJ2-7	11	TRBV7-2	NA	CASTYRTEQYF	TGTGCCAGCACCTACAGGACCGAGCAGTACTTC
NA	TRBJ1-5	11	TRBV30	NA	CAWGKPGPQHF	TGTGCCTGGGGAAAGCCTGGGCCCCAGCATTTT
NA	TRBJ2-7	15	TRBV6-6	NA	CASSPRTRASYEQYF	TGTGCCAGCAGTCCTCGGACGAGGGCCTCCTACGAGCAGTACTTC
NA	TRBJ2-7	14	TRBV6-1	TRBD1	CASSDDRVLYEQYF	TGTGCCAGCAGTGACGACAGGGTTCTCTACGAGCAGTACTTC
NA	TRBJ1-1	15	TRBV3-1/TRBV3-2	NA	CASSQDWTEFTKAFF	TGTGCCAGCAGCCAAGATTGGACAGAGTTCACTAAAGCTTTCTTT
NA	TRBJ1-5	11	TRBV19	NA	CASSSPGPQHF	TGTGCCAGTAGCAGCCCAGGGCCCCAGCATTTT
NA	TRBJ1-1	14	TRBV28	NA	CASSTLTGNTEAFF	TGTGCCAGCAGTACTCTGACAGGGAACACTGAAGCTTTCTTT
few	TRBJ1-1	15	TRBV5-1	TRBD1	CASSSTGGKETEAFF	TGCGCCAGCAGCAGCACAGGGGGCAAGGAAACTGAAGCTTTCTTT
NA	TRBJ1-1	14	TRBV14	NA	CASSRTAANTEAFF	TGTGCCAGCAGTCGGACAGCCGCGAACACTGAAGCTTTCTTT
once	TRBJ1-1	14	TRBV13	NA	CASSPPGRGTEAFF	TGTGCCAGCAGCCCCCCCGGGAGGGGCACTGAAGCTTTCTTT
NA	TRBJ2-5	13	TRBV11-2	NA	CATTYRVKETQYF	TGTGCCACCACATACAGGGTTAAGGAGACCCAGTACTTC
NA	TRBJ1-2	14	TRBV2	TRBD1	CASSGSGQGIGYTF	TGTGCCAGCAGTGGATCGGGACAGGGCATCGGCTACACCTTC
NA	TRBJ2-1	14	TRBV7-9	NA	CASSLAAGVNEQFF	TGTGCCAGCAGCTTAGCCGCAGGGGTCAATGAGCAGTTCTTC
NA	TRBJ2-1	15	TRBV5-1	NA	CASSFEGGIRHEQFF	TGCGCCAGCAGCTTTGAGGGGGGGATACGACATGAGCAGTTCTTC
NA	TRBJ2-3	17	TRBV24-1	TRBD2	CATSERRRTSGVTTQYF	TGTGCCACCAGTGAACGACGAAGGACTAGCGGGGTGACTACGCAGTATTTT
NA	TRBJ2-2	14	TRBV6-5	NA	CASRGEANTGELFF	TGTGCCAGTCGCGGGGAAGCGAACACCGGGGAGCTGTTTTTT
NA	TRBJ2-7	14	TRBV6-5	TRBD2	CASSSTSPSYEQYF	TGTGCCAGCAGTTCGACTAGCCCATCCTACGAGCAGTACTTC
NA	TRBJ2-7	15	TRBV11-2	TRBD2	CASMSGGAGRGEQYF	TGTGCCAGCATGTCGGGGGGAGCAGGCCGAGGGGAGCAGTACTTC
NA	TRBJ1-1	15	TRBV6-5	NA	CASSYSETGNTEAFF	TGTGCCAGCAGTTACTCCGAGACAGGGAACACTGAAGCTTTCTTT
NA	TRBJ1-4	16	TRBV4-1	NA	CASSQDSGGLGEKLFF	TGCGCCAGCAGCCAAGATTCGGGGGGGCTTGGCGAAAAACTGTTTTTT
NA	TRBJ1-5	15	TRBV6-6	NA	CASSPSGNSNQPQHF	TGTGCCAGCAGTCCCTCAGGGAATAGCAATCAGCCCCAGCATTTT
NA	TRBJ1-5	16	TRBV19	TRBD1	CASSKGTGGSNQPQHF	TGTGCCAGTAGTAAGGGGACAGGCGGAAGCAATCAGCCCCAGCATTTT
NA	TRBJ2-7	13	TRBV15	NA	CATSRGGPYEQYF	TGTGCCACCAGTAGGGGGGGGCCCTACGAGCAGTACTTC
NA	TRBJ1-1	15	TRBV5-6	NA	CASSPTTGMNTEAFF	TGTGCCAGCAGCCCAACTACAGGGATGAACACTGAAGCTTTCTTT
once	TRBJ2-5	16	TRBV20-1	TRBD2	CSASVLAGANQETQYF	TGCAGTGCTAGTGTATTAGCGGGGGCTAACCAAGAGACCCAGTACTTC
NA	TRBJ2-3	13	TRBV11-3	NA	CASSLDGGRAQYF	TGTGCCAGCAGCTTAGATGGAGGCCGGGCGCAGTATTTT
NA	TRBJ1-2	12	TRBV29-1	NA	CSVVAETYGYTF	TGCAGCGTTGTAGCCGAAACCTATGGCTACACCTTC
NA	TRBJ2-1	16	TRBV13	NA	CASSLGLVGSYNEQFF	TGTGCCAGCAGCTTAGGCCTAGTTGGCTCCTACAATGAGCAGTTCTTC
few	TRBJ1-2	18	TRBV7-9	NA	CASSLALGDHGRGYGYTF	TGTGCCAGCAGCTTAGCTTTGGGCGACCATGGAAGGGGCTATGGCTACACCTTC
NA	TRBJ1-3	15	TRBV7-2	TRBD1	CASTVGQGFGNTIYF	TGTGCCAGCACCGTGGGACAGGGGTTTGGAAACACCATATATTTT
NA	TRBJ1-2	13	TRBV28	NA	CASSFQNLYGYTF	TGTGCCAGCAGTTTTCAGAACCTCTATGGCTACACCTTC
NA	TRBJ2-6	14	TRBV16	NA	CASSLHSGANVLTF	TGTGCCAGCAGCCTTCACTCTGGGGCCAACGTCCTGACTTTC
NA	TRBJ2-2	18	TRBV2	TRBD2	CASSEVRTSGANTGELFF	TGTGCCAGCAGTGAAGTCCGGACTAGCGGGGCGAACACCGGGGAGCTGTTTTTT
NA	TRBJ1-4	14	TRBV27	NA	CASSSGPWREKLFF	TGTGCCAGCAGTTCAGGTCCCTGGCGAGAAAAACTGTTTTTT